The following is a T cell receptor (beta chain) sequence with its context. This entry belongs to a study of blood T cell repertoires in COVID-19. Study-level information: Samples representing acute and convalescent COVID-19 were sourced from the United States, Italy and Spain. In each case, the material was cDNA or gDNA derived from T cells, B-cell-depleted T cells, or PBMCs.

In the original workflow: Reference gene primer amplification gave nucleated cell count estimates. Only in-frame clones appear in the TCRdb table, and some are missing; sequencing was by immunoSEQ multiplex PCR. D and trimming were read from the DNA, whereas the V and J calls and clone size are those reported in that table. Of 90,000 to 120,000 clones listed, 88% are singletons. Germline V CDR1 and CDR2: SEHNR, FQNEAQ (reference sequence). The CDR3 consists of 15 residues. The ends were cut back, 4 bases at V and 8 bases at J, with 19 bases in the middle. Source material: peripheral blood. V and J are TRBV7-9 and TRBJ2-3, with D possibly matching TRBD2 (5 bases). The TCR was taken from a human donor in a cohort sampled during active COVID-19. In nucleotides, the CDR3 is TGTGCCAGCAGCTACTCAAGTCGGGGTACTCCTACGCAGTATTTT. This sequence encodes CASSYSSRGTPTQYF.